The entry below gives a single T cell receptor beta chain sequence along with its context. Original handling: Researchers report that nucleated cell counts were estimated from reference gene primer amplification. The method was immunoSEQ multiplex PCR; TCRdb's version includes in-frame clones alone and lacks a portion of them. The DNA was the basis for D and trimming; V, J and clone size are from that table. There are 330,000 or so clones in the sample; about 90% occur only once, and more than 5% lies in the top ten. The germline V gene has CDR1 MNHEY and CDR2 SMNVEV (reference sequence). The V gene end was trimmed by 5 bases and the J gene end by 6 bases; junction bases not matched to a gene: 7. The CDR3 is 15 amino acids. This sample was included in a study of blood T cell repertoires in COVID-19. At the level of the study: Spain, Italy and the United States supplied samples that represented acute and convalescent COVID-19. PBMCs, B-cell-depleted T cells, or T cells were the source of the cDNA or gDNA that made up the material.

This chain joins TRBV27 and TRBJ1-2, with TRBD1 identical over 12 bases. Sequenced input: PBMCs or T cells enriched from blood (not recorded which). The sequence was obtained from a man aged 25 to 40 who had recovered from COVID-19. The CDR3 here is CASSPRDRGRHGYTF. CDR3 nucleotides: TGTGCCAGCAGTCCCCGGGACAGGGGGCGGCATGGCTACACCTTC.